Here is one T cell receptor beta chain with its context. This sample is part of a study of blood T cell repertoires in COVID-19. Turning to the study itself: Collection of acute and convalescent COVID-19 samples took place in the United States, Italy and Spain. PBMCs, B-cell-depleted T cells, or T cells were the source of the cDNA or gDNA that made up the material.

As processed by the authors: Reference gene primer amplification in the assay estimated nucleated cell counts. The method was immunoSEQ multiplex PCR; TCRdb's version includes in-frame clones alone and lacks a portion of them. That table supplies the V and J calls and clone size; D and trimming were determined from the DNA. The table records around 230,000 clones, approximately 80% of them present only once. Cohorts were assigned according to the clinical history that participants reported. The clonotype originates from a man aged 35-49 years who had recovered from COVID-19. The specimen sequenced was PBMCs or T cells enriched from blood (not recorded which).

CDR3 sequence reads: CASSVHGENYGYTF. In DNA, the CDR3 is TGTGCCAGCAGTGTCCACGGAGAAAACTATGGCTACACCTTC. The gene calls are TRBV27 and TRBJ1-2, with D hard to call. Germline CDR1 is MNHEY and CDR2 is SMNVEV (reference sequence). Trimming removed 5 bases at V and 2 bases at J, with 12 bases between. The CDR3 is 14 amino acids.